A selection of T cell receptor beta chains follows, all from one sample in a study of multiple sclerosis patients with progressive multifocal leukoencephalopathy. The protocol was immunoSEQ multiplex PCR, while the TCRdb copy is restricted to in-frame clones and leaves out a portion. The sample records about 30,000 clones, roughly nine tenths being singletons. The specimen was PBMCs, collected from a patient treated with natalizumab. Receptors originate from a human donor with multiple sclerosis. Both conserved end residues are part of each CDR3. D genes are given only for firm matches. Clone size is stated in some rows and not others, as once, few, many or a class when expanded.

V gene	clone size	D gene	J gene	CDR3 protein	CDR3 DNA
TRBV14	-	-	TRBJ2-3	CASSQWRDWNTADTQYF	TGTGCCAGCAGCCAATGGAGGGACTGGAATACCGCCGATACGCAGTATTTT
TRBV25-1	-	TRBD1	TRBJ1-1	CASSGTGTGTEAFF	TGTGCCAGCAGTGGGACAGGGACGGGCACTGAAGCTTTCTTT
TRBV5-4	-	TRBD2	TRBJ2-3	CASSLGREGRDTQYF	TGTGCCAGCAGCTTGGGGCGGGAGGGCCGAGATACGCAGTATTTT
TRBV28	-	-	TRBJ2-7	CASSSGAQSFDEQYF	TGTGCCAGCAGTTCAGGGGCGCAATCGTTCGACGAGCAGTACTTC
TRBV2	-	-	TRBJ2-5	CASRGTPQETQYF	TGTGCCAGCAGAGGGACCCCCCAAGAGACCCAGTACTTC
TRBV5-4	-	TRBD2	TRBJ2-1	CASSLAGGVYNEQFF	TGTGCCAGCAGCTTGGCGGGAGGGGTATACAATGAGCAGTTCTTC
TRBV18	-	TRBD2	TRBJ2-1	CASSPGTSGAKQQVSYNEQFF	TGTGCCAGCTCACCCGGGACTAGCGGGGCTAAGCAGCAGGTCTCCTACAATGAGCAGTTCTTC
TRBV19	-	-	TRBJ1-2	CASTKWSRAGGSYGYTF	TGTGCCAGTACGAAGTGGAGCCGGGCCGGGGGGTCGTATGGCTACACCTTC
TRBV4-3	-	-	TRBJ1-1	CASSQDIGTGNTEAFF	TGCGCCAGCAGCCAAGATATAGGGACGGGGAACACTGAAGCTTTCTTT
TRBV5-1	-	TRBD1	TRBJ1-2	CASSPDRGLNYGYTF	TGCGCCAGCAGCCCAGACAGGGGGCTGAACTATGGCTACACCTTC
TRBV19	-	TRBD1	TRBJ1-1	CASSIPGQGWEAYTEAFF	TGTGCCAGTAGTATCCCCGGACAGGGGTGGGAGGCTTACACTGAAGCTTTCTTT
TRBV7-8	-	TRBD1	TRBJ1-1	CASSHGQGPHHGTEAFF	TGTGCCAGCAGCCACGGACAGGGGCCCCACCATGGCACTGAAGCTTTCTTT
TRBV28	-	-	TRBJ2-7	CASSLETGLSTYEQYF	TGTGCCAGCAGTTTAGAGACAGGCCTGAGTACCTACGAGCAGTACTTC
TRBV2	-	TRBD1	TRBJ1-5	CASSGRQGDYQPQHF	TGTGCCAGCAGTGGCAGACAGGGAGATTACCAGCCCCAGCATTTT
TRBV2	-	-	TRBJ1-5	CARGGTKSNQPQHF	TGTGCCAGAGGTGGGACAAAAAGCAATCAGCCCCAGCATTTT
TRBV6-5	-	-	TRBJ1-6	CASSYLGSSYNSPLHF	TGTGCCAGCAGTTACCTGGGTTCGTCCTATAATTCACCCCTCCACTTT
TRBV7-9	-	-	TRBJ1-3	CASSLESGNTIYF	TGTGCCAGCAGCTTAGAATCGGGAAACACCATATATTTT
TRBV11-2	-	-	TRBJ2-3	CASSLTDTQYF	TGTGCCAGCAGCTTAACAGATACGCAGTATTTT
TRBV19	-	-	TRBJ1-5	CASSGTRSNQPQHF	TGCGCCAGCAGCGGGACAAGGAGCAATCAGCCCCAGCATTTT
TRBV30	-	-	TRBJ1-4	CAWSLIRTTNEKLFF	TGTGCCTGGAGCCTCATAAGGACAACTAATGAAAAACTGTTTTTT
TRBV9	-	TRBD2	TRBJ2-1	CASSTLAGTSYNEQFF	TGTGCCAGCAGCACCCTAGCGGGGACCTCCTACAATGAGCAGTTCTTC
TRBV5-1	few	TRBD1	TRBJ1-1	CASRASGQVRTEAFF	TGCGCCAGCAGGGCTTCGGGACAGGTGAGGACTGAAGCTTTCTTT
TRBV11-2	-	-	TRBJ2-7	CASSLAIFSYEQYF	TGTGCCAGCAGCTTAGCGATCTTCTCCTACGAGCAGTACTTC
TRBV4-1	-	TRBD2	TRBJ2-1	CASSKRENNEQFF	TGCGCCAGCAGCAAGCGGGAGAACAATGAGCAGTTCTTC
TRBV5-1	-	TRBD1	TRBJ1-1	CASSPTGGEAEAFF	TGCGCCAGCAGCCCGACAGGGGGCGAGGCTGAAGCTTTCTTT
TRBV7-2	-	TRBD1	TRBJ1-1	CASSLLQTGGGTEAFF	TGTGCCAGCAGCTTACTGCAGACAGGGGGAGGCACTGAAGCTTTCTTT
TRBV2	-	TRBD1	TRBJ1-2	CASSEGAGQGTPGPRDYGYTF	TGTGCCAGCAGTGAAGGGGCGGGACAGGGGACTCCAGGTCCCCGGGACTATGGCTACACCTTC
TRBV18	-	-	TRBJ2-1	CASSLQDSYNEQFF	TGTGCCAGCTCTTTACAAGATTCCTACAATGAGCAGTTCTTC
TRBV6-5	-	-	TRBJ1-4	CASSYEADKRHEKLFF	TGTGCCAGCAGTTACGAGGCCGACAAGAGGCATGAAAAACTGTTTTTT
TRBV10-3	once	-	TRBJ1-4	CAIRPGQSSTNEKLFF	TGTGCCATCCGACCAGGACAGTCCTCAACTAATGAAAAACTGTTTTTT
TRBV5-8	-	-	TRBJ2-1	CASSLRINNEQFF	TGTGCCAGCAGCTTGAGGATAAACAATGAGCAGTTCTTC
TRBV10-1	few	-	TRBJ2-2	CASSAGPTGELFF	TGCGCCAGCAGTGCGGGACCCACCGGGGAGCTGTTTTTT
TRBV25-1	-	-	TRBJ1-4	CASSQGIANEKLFF	TGTGCCAGCAGCCAGGGTATAGCTAATGAAAAACTGTTTTTT
TRBV7-9	-	-	TRBJ2-2	CASSPWTANTGELFF	TGTGCCAGCAGCCCTTGGACAGCGAACACCGGGGAGCTGTTTTTT
TRBV15	-	-	TRBJ2-7	CATSRAGGSYEQYF	TGTGCCACCAGCAGGGCTGGGGGCTCCTACGAGCAGTACTTC
TRBV5-4	-	-	TRBJ2-7	CASSSIFAYEQYF	TGTGCCAGCAGCTCTATTTTCGCCTACGAGCAGTACTTC
TRBV4-3	few	-	TRBJ2-7	CASSQGQEYEQYF	TGCGCCAGCAGCCAAGGACAAGAGTACGAGCAGTACTTC
TRBV6-5	-	-	TRBJ1-2	CASSYSKMGQVGYTF	TGTGCCAGCAGTTACTCGAAAATGGGGCAAGTTGGCTACACCTTC
TRBV27	-	-	TRBJ1-4	CASSNRRLNEKLFF	TGTGCCAGTTCCAACAGGCGGCTTAATGAAAAACTGTTTTTT
TRBV10-3	once	TRBD2	TRBJ2-2	CAISESGLAGGVNTGELFF	TGTGCCATCAGTGAGTCCGGACTAGCGGGAGGGGTGAACACCGGGGAGCTGTTTTTT